This T cell receptor beta chain was retrieved from a study of shared clonotypes between healthy human individuals. General observations from the study: A reduction in generation probabilities was seen for non-shared clonotypes relative to those shared by all four donors.

Regarding this clone: What it binds is unknown.

J lost 4 bases, V lost 8 bases, and 12 bases had no gene match. This CDR3 comprises 15 residues. Germline V gene lookup returns CDR1 MDHEN and CDR2 SYDVKM. Methods used by the authors: Junction-only sequences produced by ImmunoSEQ had no quality scores, so filtering differed. Generated by immunoSEQ multiplex PCR, the TCRdb table keeps only in-frame clones and is missing some. The V and J calls and clone size are taken from that table; D and trimming were inferred from the DNA. The repertoire includes roughly 2.2 million clones, 92% of them detected once, and approximately 0.41% sits in the top ten. CD4+ cells yielded CD45RA+ naive and CD45RA-negative memory subsets.

The V call is TRBV28, the J call TRBJ1-1; 8 nucleotides align to TRBD1. The sequencing input was naive CD4+ T cells from PBMCs. Subset: CD45RA+ positively selected. The receptor was derived from a man between 18 and 29 years old in good health. Some clones in this sample may be carry-over from other donors' samples. The CDR3 is CASLHLTGESTEAFF. The CDR3 DNA reads TGTGCCAGCCTTCACCTGACAGGGGAGAGCACTGAAGCTTTCTTT.